The 14 T cell receptor beta chains given below trace back to one sample, sequenced in a study of cytomegalovirus exposure and HLA in healthy donors. Some clones are missing from TCRdb's copy, which holds only in-frame ones; the method was immunoSEQ multiplex PCR. The sample comprises 150,000 to 200,000 clones, about 83% of which are singletons, and almost 1.5% rests with the top ten. What was sequenced was PBMCs. The receptors derive from a woman between 18 and 30 years old in good health and CMV-seronegative.

V and J are TRBV6-4 and TRBJ2-1; TRBD2 matches 7 bases. Germline V lookup: CDR1 MRHNA, CDR2 SNTAGT. The CDR3 runs to 16 residues. V shed 0 bases, J shed 3 bases, and the junction held 5 bases outside the gene matches. CDR3 loop: CASSDSGGGDYNEQFF. CDR3 coding DNA: TGTGCCAGCAGTGACTCGGGCGGGGGAGACTACAATGAGCAGTTCTTC.

The chain is built from TRBV15 and TRBJ2-1, with 15 positions matching TRBD2. The CDR3 covers 17 residues. With 5 bases clipped from V and 8 bases from J, the junction kept 10 bases outside the gene matches. Germline values: CDR1 LNHNV, CDR2 YYDKDF (reference sequence). The CDR3 bases are TGTGCCACCAGCCCCCGGGGGACTAGCGGGAGGTTCTATGAGCAGTTCTTC. Translating it yields CATSPRGTSGRFYEQFF.

The rearrangement links TRBV6-6 to TRBJ1-1; 8 bases match TRBD1. This CDR3 comprises 15 residues. V gave up 5 bases and J gave up 1 base; unmatched junction bases: 6. CDR1 and CDR2 from the germline V gene are MNHNY and SVGAGI (reference sequence). CDR3 bases: TGTGCCAGCAGTACCCGACAGGGGACGAACACTGAAGCTTTCTTT. Translating it yields CASSTRQGTNTEAFF.

This rearrangement joins TRBV19 to TRBJ1-2; 12 bases are shared with TRBD1. The CDR3 spans 16 residues. Germline CDR1 LNHDA, CDR2 SQIVND (reference sequence). V shed 0 bases and J 5 bases; nucleotides not matched to a gene: 4. CDR3 DNA: TGTGCCAGTAGTATAGATGGGACAGGGGGCCTATATGGCTACACCTTC. Protein product: CASSIDGTGGLYGYTF.

This chain joins TRBV2 and TRBJ1-3; unclear D gene. CDR1 and CDR2 from the germline V gene are SNHLY and FYNNEI. CDR3 length: 17 residues. V dropped 6 bases and J dropped 0 bases, with 18 bases sitting between them. The DNA for the CDR3 is TGTGCCAGCAGCGCTCGCATCTGGGCCGACTCTGGAAACACCATATATTTT. Translation gives CASSARIWADSGNTIYF.

The chain combines TRBV7-2 with TRBJ2-5; D uncertain. The V end was cut by 4 bases, the J end by 7 bases, with 16 bases between. The V gene's germline CDR1 is SGHTA and CDR2 FQGNSA. The CDR3 has 14 residues. CDR3 in amino acids: CASSSPNHERTQYF. CDR3 nucleotide sequence: TGTGCCAGCAGCTCGCCCAATCATGAGAGGACCCAGTACTTC.

This clone was picked up one time. The chain recombines TRBV5-5 with TRBJ2-1; 13 bases map to TRBD2. The CDR3 has 17 amino acids. Germline V gives CDR1 SGHKS, CDR2 YYEKEE (reference sequence). The trim removed 3 bases at V and 9 bases at J, leaving 12 bases unmatched. This CDR3 reads CASSSRTSGRASGEQFF. DNA of the CDR3: TGTGCCAGCAGCTCCAGGACTAGCGGGAGAGCATCGGGTGAGCAGTTCTTC.

The rearrangement joins TRBV5-1 to TRBJ2-1; D possibly corresponds to TRBD1 (6 bases). The CDR3 extends over 15 amino acids. Deletions cut 2 bases from V and 7 bases from J, with 16 bases between. In germline, CDR1 is SGHRS, CDR2 YFSETQ. The CDR3 DNA sequence: TGCGCCAGCAGCTTAGCAGGGGCGATGGTGAATGAGCAGTTCTTC. Its translation: CASSLAGAMVNEQFF.

The genes are TRBV15 and TRBJ2-6; the D gene is possibly TRBD1 (6 bases). The ends were cut back, 4 bases at V and 2 bases at J, with 9 bases in the middle. The CDR3 has 15 amino acids. In germline, CDR1 is LNHNV, CDR2 YYDKDF (reference sequence). DNA of the CDR3: TGTGCCACCAGCAAACAGGGTGCTGGGGCCAACGTCCTGACTTTC. This codes for CATSKQGAGANVLTF.

The chain couples TRBV6-1 to TRBJ2-3; TRBD2 is a possible D gene (5 bases). The V and J ends lost 1 base and 4 bases respectively, with 6 bases between them. CDR1 and CDR2 (germline): MNHNS, SASEGT. This CDR3 comprises 13 residues. CDR3 nucleotide sequence: TGTGCCAGCAGTGAAGATAGCGCAGATACGCAGTATTTT. As protein: CASSEDSADTQYF.

This clone turned up a few times. V is TRBV20-1 and J is TRBJ2-3, with D perhaps matching TRBD2 (5 bases). The CDR3 contains 11 residues. Germline CDR1 is DFQATT and CDR2 is SNEGSKA (reference sequence). V lost 7 bases and J lost 2, with 7 bases in between. CDR3 sequence (DNA): TGCAGTGGGGAGATCACAGATACGCAGTATTTT. Translated: CSGEITDTQYF.

This sequence joins TRBV4-1 and TRBJ2-7; the match to TRBD1 covers 11 bases. Germline V gene data show CDR1 as MGHRA and CDR2 as YSYEKL. J was trimmed by 2 bases and V by 3 bases; bases with no gene match: 3. The CDR3 is made up of 15 amino acids. CDR3 coding DNA: TGCGCCAGCAGCCATCCGGGACAGGGGGCCTACGAGCAGTACTTC. It encodes CASSHPGQGAYEQYF.

The gene calls are TRBV6-5 and TRBJ1-3; the D gene is possibly TRBD1 (5 bases). This CDR3 has 15 residues. Germline CDR1 and CDR2: MNHEY and SVGAGI. With 6 bases removed from V and 0 bases from J, the gap between germline ends came to 12 bases. CDR3 in amino acids: CASSLDSFSGNTIYF. CDR3 in DNA: TGTGCCAGCAGCCTAGACAGTTTCTCTGGAAACACCATATATTTT.

This clone was detected only once. In nucleotides, the CDR3 is TGTGCCAGTACCACCCGAGGGGGGGCTGAAGCTTTCTTT. It yields the protein CASTTRGGAEAFF. The rearrangement uses TRBV19 and TRBJ1-1; weak D call: TRBD1 (6 bases). CDR1 and CDR2 from the germline V gene are LNHDA and SQIVND (reference sequence). The CDR3 loop spans 13 amino acids. V shed 7 bases and J shed 6 bases, with 15 bases lying between them. Together with reference TRBV19 and TRBJ1-1, the CDR3 gives the full variable domain: DGGITQSPKYLFRKEGQNVTLSCEQNLNHDAMYWYRQDPGQGLRLIYYSQIVNDFQKGDIAEGYSVSREKKESFPLTVTSAQKNPTAFYLCASTTRGGAEAFFGQGTRLTVV.